One sample yielded the 29 T cell receptor beta chains listed below, sequenced in a study of T cell clusters in autoimmune cytopenias. About 37,500 genome equivalents of blood DNA were amplified for TRB. TRB rearrangements were amplified by touch-down multiplex PCR with mixed TRB-A/B primers. TCRdb reworked the multiplex PCR reads into one entry per CDR3 protein, no DNA. Its table records 9,500 to 15,000 distinct CDR3 sequences. Sequenced sample: peripheral blood. These receptors all stem from a human donor with an autoimmune cytopenia or autoimmune hepatitis (not recorded which).

The chain is built from TRBV6-2 or TRBV6-3 and TRBJ2-3; checking the TCRdb D call of TRBD2 is not possible without DNA. The CDR3 covers 15 residues. CDR1 and CDR2 (germline): MNHEY, SVGEGT. The CDR3 sequence: CASSSLAGGPDTQYF.

Frequency places this clonotype as medium-sized. V gene TRBV13 combines with J gene TRBJ1-4; TCRdb gives TRBD1 as the D gene, but with no DNA this cannot be confirmed. Germline values: CDR1 PRHDT, CDR2 FYEKMQ (reference sequence). The CDR3 length is 16 residues. The CDR3 loop reads CASSFGLDRVYEKLFF.

This chain links TRBV6-1 with TRBJ1-1; lacking DNA, the TRBD1 call made by TCRdb goes unchecked. This CDR3 has 19 residues. From germline, CDR1 is MNHNS and CDR2 SASEGT. The CDR3 spells CASSNRDSDPTHLNTEAFF.

The J gene is TRBJ1-5, the V gene TRBV19; TCRdb reports TRBD1, a call that lacks DNA to check it against. Germline assignment: CDR1 LNHDA and CDR2 SQIVND (reference sequence). The CDR3 has 16 amino acids. The CDR3 loop is CASSPGTVTGNQPQHF.

The J gene is TRBJ2-3, the V gene TRBV11-2. The germline V gene encodes CDR1 SGHAT and CDR2 FQNNGV. The CDR3 is 14 amino acids. CDR3 loop: CASSDGVHRDTQYF.

The rearrangement links TRBV6-5 to TRBJ2-5; TCRdb gives TRBD2 as the D gene, but with no DNA this cannot be confirmed. Germline loops: CDR1 MNHEY, CDR2 SVGAGI. This CDR3 comprises 15 residues. The CDR3 here is CASSYAKRDRETQYF.

The V call is TRBV6-5, the J call TRBJ1-5; TCRdb proposes TRBD1, but this gene call is untestable without DNA. This CDR3 spans 14 amino acids. Germline loops: CDR1 MNHEY, CDR2 SVGAGI. CDR3 amino acids: CASSEGTVRQPQHF.

The gene calls are TRBV30 and TRBJ1-2. Germline assignment: CDR1 GTSNPN and CDR2 SVGIG (reference sequence). This CDR3 is 12 amino acids long. The CDR3 sequence: CAWSSSNYGYTF.

The chain couples TRBV11-1 to TRBJ2-2; TCRdb returns TRBD2, unconfirmable since there is no DNA. The CDR3 consists of 18 residues. Per germline, CDR1 SGHAT and CDR2 FQDESV (reference sequence). The CDR3 is CASSLGGTSGINTGELFF.

The J gene is TRBJ2-7, the V gene TRBV10-3; TCRdb's D call of TRBD2 is untestable without DNA. The germline gives CDR1 ENHRY, CDR2 SYGVKD. The CDR3 contains 18 residues. The CDR3 spells CAISEVGTSDPSSYEQYF.

The chain employs TRBV7-7 and TRBJ2-7. This CDR3 spans 13 amino acids. Germline V gene lookup returns CDR1 SSHAT and CDR2 FNYEAQ (reference sequence). The CDR3 is CASSFGPSYEQYF.

The chain couples TRBV27 to TRBJ1-1; lacking DNA, the TRBD1 call made by TCRdb goes unchecked. Germline V CDR1 and CDR2: MNHEY, SMNVEV (reference sequence). The CDR3 has 15 residues. CDR3 loop: CASSLWGAWDTEAFF.

This clonotype is medium-sized by frequency. This chain links TRBV19 with TRBJ2-1; TCRdb designates TRBD2, a call that cannot be tested without DNA. This CDR3 is built from 16 residues. Germline assignment: CDR1 LNHDA and CDR2 SQIVND (reference sequence). CDR3 sequence: CASSIDQLAGVNEQFF.

Frequency places this clonotype as medium-sized. The chain links TRBV30 to TRBJ2-3. Germline CDR1 is GTSNPN and CDR2 is SVGIG (reference sequence). The CDR3 consists of 12 residues. The CDR3 loop is CACSGSTDTQYF. Full variable domain (outside the CDR3, taken from reference TRBV30 and TRBJ2-3): SQTIHQWPATLVQPVGSPLSLECTVEGTSNPNLYWYRQAAGRGLQLLFYSVGIGQISSEVPQNLSASRPQDRQFILSSKKLLLSDSGFYLCACSGSTDTQYFGPGTRLTVL.

By frequency, this clonotype is medium-sized (0.01 to 0.1%). The chain joins TRBV19 to TRBJ2-2. The CDR3 runs 15 residues. The germline CDR1 and CDR2 sequences are LNHDA and SQIVND (reference sequence). The chain's CDR3 is CASRTRQKNTGELFF. Full variable domain (outside the CDR3, taken from reference TRBV19 and TRBJ2-2): DGGITQSPKYLFRKEGQNVTLSCEQNLNHDAMYWYRQDPGQGLRLIYYSQIVNDFQKGDIAEGYSVSREKKESFPLTVTSAQKNPTAFYLCASRTRQKNTGELFFGEGSRLTVL.

The chain joins TRBV6-5 to TRBJ2-3. The CDR3 runs 14 residues. CDR1 MNHEY and CDR2 SVGAGI come from the germline V gene. The chain's CDR3 is CASRTQLSTDTQYF.

The chain links TRBV12-3 or TRBV12-4 to TRBJ2-3; with no DNA, the TCRdb D assignment of TRBD2 cannot be verified. The CDR3 has 15 amino acids. The CDR3 region is CASSFSGRDSGTQYF.

The chain recombines TRBV30 with TRBJ1-5; with no DNA, the TCRdb D assignment of TRBD1 cannot be verified. The CDR3 runs to 14 residues. Germline lookup yields CDR1 GTSNPN and CDR2 SVGIG (reference sequence). CDR3 region: CAWSRTFSNQPQHF.

This clonotype counts as medium-sized by frequency. The rearrangement links TRBV19 to TRBJ2-5; TCRdb's D gene call, TRBD2, goes unchecked for lack of DNA. The CDR3 spans 15 residues. Germline values: CDR1 LNHDA, CDR2 SQIVND (reference sequence). The CDR3 protein is CASALRRDGQETQYF.

This clonotype is classed as medium-sized by frequency. The chain uses TRBV30 and TRBJ2-2; TCRdb returns TRBD1, unconfirmable since there is no DNA. CDR3 length equals 13 residues. Per the germline V gene, CDR1 is GTSNPN and CDR2 is SVGIG (reference sequence). CDR3 loop: CAWSVQGAGELFF.

The gene calls are TRBV12-3 or TRBV12-4 and TRBJ2-1; TCRdb gives TRBD1 as the D gene, but with no DNA this cannot be confirmed. The CDR3 contains 11 residues. The CDR3 loop is CASTQPGEQFF.

The rearrangement joins TRBV6-2 or TRBV6-3 to TRBJ2-5; TCRdb designates TRBD1, a call that cannot be tested without DNA. This CDR3 spans 15 amino acids. In germline, CDR1 is MNHEY, CDR2 SVGEGT. CDR3 amino acids: CASRPQGGLQETQYF.

The CDR3 is CASSPPPQGAFQPQHF. The chain uses TRBV6-6 and TRBJ1-5; TCRdb gives TRBD1 as the D gene, but with no DNA this cannot be confirmed. Germline V gives CDR1 MNHNY, CDR2 SVGAGI (reference sequence). The CDR3 covers 16 residues.

The V gene is TRBV27, the J gene TRBJ1-2; checking the TCRdb D call of TRBD1 is not possible without DNA. CDR3 size: 15 residues. Looked up from germline, CDR1 is MNHEY and CDR2 is SMNVEV (reference sequence). The chain's CDR3 is CASSLGQGVIYGYTF.

The chain combines TRBV10-3 with TRBJ2-1; as DNA is missing, the TRBD1 call by TCRdb cannot be tested. The CDR3 contains 13 residues. From germline, CDR1 is ENHRY and CDR2 SYGVKD. The CDR3 sequence is CAIKTDSVNEQFF.

According to its frequency, this clonotype is medium-sized. This chain uses TRBV19 with TRBJ2-5; the D gene TCRdb calls, TRBD2, cannot be checked with no DNA. The CDR3 runs 15 residues. Germline V gives CDR1 LNHDA, CDR2 SQIVND (reference sequence). The CDR3 sequence is CASSRLAGVSETQYF.

V gene TRBV7-9 combines with J gene TRBJ2-3; TCRdb picks TRBD1, but there is no DNA to check that call. Per germline, CDR1 SEHNR and CDR2 FQNEAQ (reference sequence). The CDR3 loop spans 17 amino acids. The chain's CDR3 is CASSFPDRVGDLDTQYF.

This clonotype registers medium-sized (0.01 to 0.1%) by frequency. The V call is TRBV19, the J call TRBJ2-3. The CDR3 is 14 amino acids. CDR1 and CDR2 from the germline V gene are LNHDA and SQIVND (reference sequence). The CDR3 loop is CASSPWQGTDTQYF.

This chain uses TRBV6-2 or TRBV6-3 with TRBJ2-7; TCRdb returns TRBD2, unconfirmable since there is no DNA. There are 16 residues in the CDR3. The germline gives CDR1 MNHEY, CDR2 SVGEGT. The CDR3: CASTSIEAGGPNEQYF.